This TCR beta chain was captured by sequencing in a study of shared clonotypes between healthy human individuals. The study's findings and limits: Several donors held about 5% of naive CD4 clonotypes in common. It was anticipated that sequencing depth would influence how many clonotypes donors shared.

The method was immunoSEQ multiplex PCR; TCRdb's version includes in-frame clones alone and lacks a portion of them. The data show roughly 2.1 million clones, about 93% seen once. For this clone: Its matching antigen is unknown.

The V gene lost 6 bases and the J gene lost 1 base, with 15 bases spanning the gap. The germline V gene encodes CDR1 ENHRY and CDR2 SYGVKD. CDR3 size: 16 residues. Terminally differentiated effector memory CD45RA+ cells were excluded by CCR7 positive selection of CD45RO-negative cells. This clonotype was sampled from a man between 18 and 29 years old in good health. Some clones in this sample may be carry-over from other donors' samples. The material sequenced was naive CD8+ T cells from PBMCs. The chain joins TRBV10-3 to TRBJ2-2; a possible D gene is TRBD1 (5 bases). This CDR3 is CAIRWTAGRNTGELFF. CDR3 DNA: TGTGCCATCAGGTGGACGGCAGGGCGGAACACCGGGGAGCTGTTTTTT.